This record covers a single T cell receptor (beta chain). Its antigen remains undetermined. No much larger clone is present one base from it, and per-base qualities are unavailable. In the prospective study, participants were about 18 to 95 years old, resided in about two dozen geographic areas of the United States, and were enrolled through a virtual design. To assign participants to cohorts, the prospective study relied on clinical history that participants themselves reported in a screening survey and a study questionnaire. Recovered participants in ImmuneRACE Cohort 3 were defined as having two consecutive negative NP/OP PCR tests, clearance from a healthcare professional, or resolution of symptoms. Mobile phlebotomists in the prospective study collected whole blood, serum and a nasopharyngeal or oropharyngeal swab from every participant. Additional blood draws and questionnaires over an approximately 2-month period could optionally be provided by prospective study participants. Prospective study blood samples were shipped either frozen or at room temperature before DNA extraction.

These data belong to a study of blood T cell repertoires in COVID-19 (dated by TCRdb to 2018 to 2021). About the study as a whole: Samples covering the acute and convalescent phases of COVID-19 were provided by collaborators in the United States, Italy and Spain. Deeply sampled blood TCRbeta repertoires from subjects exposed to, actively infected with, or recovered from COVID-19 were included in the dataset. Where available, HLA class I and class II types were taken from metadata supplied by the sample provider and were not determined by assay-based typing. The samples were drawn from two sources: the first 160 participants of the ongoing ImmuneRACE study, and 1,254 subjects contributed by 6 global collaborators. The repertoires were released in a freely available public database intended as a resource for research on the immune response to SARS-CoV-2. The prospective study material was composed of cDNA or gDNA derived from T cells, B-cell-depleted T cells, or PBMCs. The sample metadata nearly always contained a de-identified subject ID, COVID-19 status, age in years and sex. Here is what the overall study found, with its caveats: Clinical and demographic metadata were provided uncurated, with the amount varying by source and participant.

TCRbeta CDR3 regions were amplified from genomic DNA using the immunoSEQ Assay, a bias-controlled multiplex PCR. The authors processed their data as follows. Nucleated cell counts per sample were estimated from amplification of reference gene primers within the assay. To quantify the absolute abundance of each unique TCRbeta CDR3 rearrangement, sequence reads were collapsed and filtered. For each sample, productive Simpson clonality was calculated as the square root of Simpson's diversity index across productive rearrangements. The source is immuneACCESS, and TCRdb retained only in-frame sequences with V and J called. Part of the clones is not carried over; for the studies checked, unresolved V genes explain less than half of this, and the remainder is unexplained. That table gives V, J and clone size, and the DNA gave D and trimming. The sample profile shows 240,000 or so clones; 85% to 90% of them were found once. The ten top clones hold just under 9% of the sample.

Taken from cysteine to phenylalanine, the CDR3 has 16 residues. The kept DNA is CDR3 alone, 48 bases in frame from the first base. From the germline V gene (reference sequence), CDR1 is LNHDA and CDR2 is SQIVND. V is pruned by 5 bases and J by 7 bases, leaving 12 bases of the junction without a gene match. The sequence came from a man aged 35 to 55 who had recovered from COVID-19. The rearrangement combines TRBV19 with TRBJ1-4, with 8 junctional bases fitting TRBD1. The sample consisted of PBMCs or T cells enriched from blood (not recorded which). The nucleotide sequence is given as TGTGCCAGTAGTGACGACAGGGGAGTAGGCGGTGAAAAACTGTTTTTT. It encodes CASSDDRGVGGEKLFF.